One sample yielded the 4 T cell receptor beta chains listed below, sequenced in a study of T cell changes during pregnancy in multiple sclerosis. TCRdb's copy holds only in-frame clones and misses some; the assay was immunoSEQ multiplex PCR. The top ten clones hold less than 0.9% of a sample with approximately 37,000 clones, around 94% of them seen once. The input for sequencing was CD4+ T cells from peripheral blood mononuclear cells, taken before pregnancy. The receptors were gathered from a female donor with multiple sclerosis, enrolled in a pregnancy study.

The J gene is TRBJ2-2, the V gene TRBV7-6; D possibly corresponds to TRBD2 (6 bases). V was pared by 5 bases and J by 2 bases, with 15 bases between. The germline gives CDR1 SGHVS, CDR2 FNYEAQ. This CDR3 is built from 16 residues. This CDR3 is CASSQLSGLNTGELFF. As DNA, the CDR3 is TGTGCCAGCAGCCAGCTTAGCGGTCTTAACACCGGGGAGCTGTTTTTT.

This chain connects TRBV25-1 to TRBJ1-2; D might be TRBD1 (6 bases). V lost 2 bases to trimming and J lost 8 bases, with 12 bases between them. Germline lookup yields CDR1 MGHDK and CDR2 SYGVNS. This CDR3 is built from 13 residues. The CDR3 nucleotides read TGTGCCAGCAGTGAAAACAGGGTGGAGGGCTACACCTTC. It specifies CASSENRVEGYTF.

The V gene is TRBV4-3, the J gene TRBJ2-2; 9 bases fit TRBD2. This CDR3 has 17 amino acids. Trimming at V came to 0 bases and at J to 1 base, leaving 3 bases not matched to a gene. The V gene's germline CDR1 is LGHNA and CDR2 YSLEER. The CDR3 nucleotides read TGCGCCAGCAGCCAAGACGTGACTAGCGGGAACACCGGGGAGCTGTTTTTT. It yields the protein CASSQDVTSGNTGELFF.

J is TRBJ2-7 and V is TRBV18, with 12 positions matching TRBD2. There are 16 residues in the CDR3. V trimming: 0 bases; J trimming: 7 bases; junction bases outside the gene matches: 7. Germline loops: CDR1 KGHSH, CDR2 LQKENI. CDR3 in DNA: TGTGCCAGCTCACCACCGGGACTAGCGGGCTCTTGGGAGCAGTACTTC. Amino acid sequence: CASSPPGLAGSWEQYF.